This TCR beta chain originates from a study of T cell repertoires in cytomegalovirus infection. Study at large: Public TCR beta signatures indicated both CMV infection and matching HLA type. Study-level findings and limits: Dominant in the ex vivo response were TCR beta clonotypes restricted by HLA-C and specific for CMV.

Trimming pared 2 bases from V and 3 bases from J, leaving 11 bases between. The CDR3 consists of 14 residues. Germline V gene lookup returns CDR1 SGHTA and CDR2 FQGNSA. A word on this clonotype: Its cognate antigen is unknown.

TCRdb ran MiXCR on the reads and lists one entry per CDR3 protein. The repertoire consists of about 350,000 distinct CDR3 sequences, with about 32% occurring once and the leading ten covering roughly 14%. This TCR was recovered from a human donor in good health (CMV status not recorded). Some clones in this sample may be carry-over from other donors' samples. Sequencing was performed on cultured PBMCs, taken from culture after CMV antigen stimulation. V is TRBV7-2 and J is TRBJ2-7; D not resolved. As DNA, the CDR3 is TGTGCCAGCAGCTTAAGTAGGACGGTCTACGAGCAGTACTTC. Translation: CASSLSRTVYEQYF.